This T cell receptor (beta chain) was obtained from a study of blood T cell repertoires in COVID-19. Study-wide context: T cells, B-cell-depleted T cells, or PBMCs provided the cDNA or gDNA that served as material.

Original handling: How many nucleated cells were present was estimated from reference gene primer amplification. The method was immunoSEQ multiplex PCR; TCRdb's version includes in-frame clones alone and lacks a portion of them. That table furnishes V, J and clone size, whereas the DNA furnished D and trimming. Of about 250,000 clones in the sample, approximately 90% were seen once. This clone has only one observation. Sequenced: peripheral blood. This receptor was identified in a man aged 18-30 years with active or convalescent COVID-19.

CDR3 region: CASSMLGTATNTGELFF. DNA for the CDR3: TGTGCCAGCAGTATGCTTGGGACAGCTACGAACACCGGGGAGCTGTTTTTT. V is TRBV5-6 and J is TRBJ2-2; 7 nucleotides align to TRBD1. The CDR3 loop spans 17 amino acids. From germline, CDR1 is SGHDT and CDR2 YYEEEE. J lost 0 bases, V lost 5 bases, and 10 bases had no gene match.